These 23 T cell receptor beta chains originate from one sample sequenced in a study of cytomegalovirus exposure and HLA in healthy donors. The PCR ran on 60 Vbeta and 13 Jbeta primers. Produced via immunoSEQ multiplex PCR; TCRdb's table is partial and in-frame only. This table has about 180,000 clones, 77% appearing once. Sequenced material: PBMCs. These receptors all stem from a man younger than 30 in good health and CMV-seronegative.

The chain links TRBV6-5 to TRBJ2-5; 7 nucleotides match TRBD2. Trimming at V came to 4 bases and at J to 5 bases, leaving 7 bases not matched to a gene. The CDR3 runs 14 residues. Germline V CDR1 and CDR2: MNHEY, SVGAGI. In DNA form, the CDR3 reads TGTGCCAGCAGTTTTGGGAGGGCCCGGGAGACCCAGTACTTC. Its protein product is CASSFGRARETQYF.

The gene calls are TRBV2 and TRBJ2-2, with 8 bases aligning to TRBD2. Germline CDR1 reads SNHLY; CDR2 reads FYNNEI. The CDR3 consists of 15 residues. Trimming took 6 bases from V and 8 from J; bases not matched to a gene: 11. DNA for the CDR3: TGTGCCAGCAGGACCCGACTAGCGTCAAGAGGGGAGCTGTTTTTT. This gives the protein CASRTRLASRGELFF.

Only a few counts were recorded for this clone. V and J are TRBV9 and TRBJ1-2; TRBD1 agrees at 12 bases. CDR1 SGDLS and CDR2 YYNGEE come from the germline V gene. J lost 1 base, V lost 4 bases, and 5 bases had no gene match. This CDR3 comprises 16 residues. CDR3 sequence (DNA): TGTGCCAGCAGCCCCCGGGACAGGGGGCTTAACTATGGCTACACCTTC. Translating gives CASSPRDRGLNYGYTF.

CDR3 coding DNA: TGTGCCAGCAGCCGACTCACCTACGAGCAGTACTTC. Translating gives CASSRLTYEQYF. The V call is TRBV13, the J call TRBJ2-7; D ambiguous. The ends were cut back, 5 bases at V and 2 bases at J, with 7 bases in the middle. CDR1 and CDR2 (germline): PRHDT, FYEKMQ (reference sequence). This CDR3 contains 12 residues.

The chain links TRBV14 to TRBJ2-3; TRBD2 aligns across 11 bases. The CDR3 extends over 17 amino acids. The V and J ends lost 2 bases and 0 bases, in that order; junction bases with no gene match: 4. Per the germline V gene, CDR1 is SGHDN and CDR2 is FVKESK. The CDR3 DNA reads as TGTGCCAGCAGCCAACTCCTAGCGGGAGGAAGCACAGATACGCAGTATTTT. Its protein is CASSQLLAGGSTDTQYF.

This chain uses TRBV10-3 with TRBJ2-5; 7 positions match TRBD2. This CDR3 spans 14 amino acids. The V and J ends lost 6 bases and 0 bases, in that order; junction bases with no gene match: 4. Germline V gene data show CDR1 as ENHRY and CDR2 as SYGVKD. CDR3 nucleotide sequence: TGTGCCATCAGCGAAGGGACTAACCAAGAGACCCAGTACTTC. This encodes CAISEGTNQETQYF.

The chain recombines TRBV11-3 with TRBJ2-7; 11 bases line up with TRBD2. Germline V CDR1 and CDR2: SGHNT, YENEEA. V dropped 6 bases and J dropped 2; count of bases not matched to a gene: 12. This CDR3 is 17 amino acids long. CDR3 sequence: CASSYRTSGLGPYEQYF. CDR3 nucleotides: TGTGCCAGCAGTTACCGGACTAGCGGGCTGGGACCCTACGAGCAGTACTTC.

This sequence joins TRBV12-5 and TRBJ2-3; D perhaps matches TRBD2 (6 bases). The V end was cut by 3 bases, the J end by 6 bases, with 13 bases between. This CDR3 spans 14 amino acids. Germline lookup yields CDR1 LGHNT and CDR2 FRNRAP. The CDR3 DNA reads TGTGCTAGTGGTTTAGCCGGGGGAAGGGATACGCAGTATTTT. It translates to CASGLAGGRDTQYF.

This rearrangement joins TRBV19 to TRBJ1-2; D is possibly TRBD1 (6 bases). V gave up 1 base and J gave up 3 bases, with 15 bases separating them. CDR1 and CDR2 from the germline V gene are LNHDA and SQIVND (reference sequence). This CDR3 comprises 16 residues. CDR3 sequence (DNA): TGTGCCAGTAGTATAGTGCCCCGACAGGAGGACTATGGCTACACCTTC. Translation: CASSIVPRQEDYGYTF.

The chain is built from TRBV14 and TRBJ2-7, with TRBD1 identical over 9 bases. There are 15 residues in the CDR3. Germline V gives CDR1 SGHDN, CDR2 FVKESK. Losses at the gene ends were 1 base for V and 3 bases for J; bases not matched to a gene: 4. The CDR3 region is CASSQGQGVDYEQYF. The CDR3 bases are TGTGCCAGCAGCCAAGGACAGGGGGTCGACTACGAGCAGTACTTC.

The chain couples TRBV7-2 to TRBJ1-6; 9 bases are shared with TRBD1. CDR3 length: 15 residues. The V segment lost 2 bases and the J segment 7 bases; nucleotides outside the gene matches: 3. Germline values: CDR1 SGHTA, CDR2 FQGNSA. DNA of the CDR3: TGTGCCAGCAGCTTATTTGGGACAGGGAATTCACCCCTCCACTTT. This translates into CASSLFGTGNSPLHF.

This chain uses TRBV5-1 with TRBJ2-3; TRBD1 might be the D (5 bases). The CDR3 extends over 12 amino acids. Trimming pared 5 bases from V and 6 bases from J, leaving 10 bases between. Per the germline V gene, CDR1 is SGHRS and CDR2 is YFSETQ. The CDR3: CASRTGVDTQYF. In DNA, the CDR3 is TGCGCCAGCAGAACAGGAGTCGATACGCAGTATTTT.

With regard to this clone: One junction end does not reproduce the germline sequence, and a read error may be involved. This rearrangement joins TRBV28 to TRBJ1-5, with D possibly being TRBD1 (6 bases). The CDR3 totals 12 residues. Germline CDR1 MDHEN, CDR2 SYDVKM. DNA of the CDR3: TGTGCCAGCAGTATCCTTCGGACAGCTCCGGATTTT. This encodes CASSILRTAPDF.

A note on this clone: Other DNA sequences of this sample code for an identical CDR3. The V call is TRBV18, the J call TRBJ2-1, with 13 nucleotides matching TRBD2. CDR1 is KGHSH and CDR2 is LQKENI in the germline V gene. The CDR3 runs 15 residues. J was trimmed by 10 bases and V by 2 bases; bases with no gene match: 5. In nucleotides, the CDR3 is TGTGCCAGCTCACCAGGACTAGCGGGAGTAAGCGAGCAGTTCTTC. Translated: CASSPGLAGVSEQFF.

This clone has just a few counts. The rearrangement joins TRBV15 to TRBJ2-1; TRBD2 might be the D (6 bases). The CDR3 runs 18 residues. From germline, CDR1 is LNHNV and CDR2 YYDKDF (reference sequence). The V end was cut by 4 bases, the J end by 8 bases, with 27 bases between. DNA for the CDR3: TGTGCCACCAGCAATCGCGAGGTCGGGAGCCAACCCGTCGATGAGCAGTTCTTC. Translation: CATSNREVGSQPVDEQFF.

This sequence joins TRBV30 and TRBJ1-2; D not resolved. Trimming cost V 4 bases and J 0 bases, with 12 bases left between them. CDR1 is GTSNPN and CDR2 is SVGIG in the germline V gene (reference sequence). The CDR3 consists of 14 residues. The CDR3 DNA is TGTGCCTGGAAACTCGACACAGCTAACTATGGCTACACCTTC. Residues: CAWKLDTANYGYTF.

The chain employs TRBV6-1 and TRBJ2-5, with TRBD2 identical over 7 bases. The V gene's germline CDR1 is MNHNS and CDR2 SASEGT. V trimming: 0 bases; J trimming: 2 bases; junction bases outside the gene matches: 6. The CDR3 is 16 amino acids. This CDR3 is CASSEAWASGQETQYF. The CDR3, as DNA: TGTGCCAGCAGTGAAGCGTGGGCTAGCGGACAAGAGACCCAGTACTTC.

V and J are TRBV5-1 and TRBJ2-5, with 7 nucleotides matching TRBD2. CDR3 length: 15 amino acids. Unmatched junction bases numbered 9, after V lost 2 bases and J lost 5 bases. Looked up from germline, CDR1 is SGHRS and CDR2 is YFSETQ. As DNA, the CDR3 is TGCGCCAGCAGCTTTGGAGCGGGGCGGGGGGAGACCCAGTACTTC. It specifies CASSFGAGRGETQYF.

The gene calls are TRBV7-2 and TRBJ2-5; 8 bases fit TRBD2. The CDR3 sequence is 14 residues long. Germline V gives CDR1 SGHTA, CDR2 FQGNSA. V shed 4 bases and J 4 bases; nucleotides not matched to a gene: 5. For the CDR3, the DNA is TGTGCCAGCAGCTCCTGGACTAGCAGAGAGACCCAGTACTTC. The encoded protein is CASSSWTSRETQYF.

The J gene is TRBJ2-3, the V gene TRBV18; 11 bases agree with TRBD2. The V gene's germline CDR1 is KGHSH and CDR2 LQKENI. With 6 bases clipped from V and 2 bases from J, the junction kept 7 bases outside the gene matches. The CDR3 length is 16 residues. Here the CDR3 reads CASSLGTSGYTDTQYF. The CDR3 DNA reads TGTGCCAGCTCTCTGGGGACTAGCGGTTACACAGATACGCAGTATTTT. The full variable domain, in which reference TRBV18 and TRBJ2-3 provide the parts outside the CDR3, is NAGVMQNPRHLVRRRGQEARLRCSPMKGHSHVYWYRQLPEEGLKFMVYLQKENIIDESGMPKERFSAEFPKEGPSILRIQQVVRGDSAAYFCASSLGTSGYTDTQYFGPGTRLTVL.

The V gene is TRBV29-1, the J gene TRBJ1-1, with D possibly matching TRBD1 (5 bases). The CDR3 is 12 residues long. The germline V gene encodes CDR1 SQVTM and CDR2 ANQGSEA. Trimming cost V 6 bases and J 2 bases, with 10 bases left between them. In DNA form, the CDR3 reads TGCAGCGTATTGACAGTAAACACTGAAGCTTTCTTT. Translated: CSVLTVNTEAFF.

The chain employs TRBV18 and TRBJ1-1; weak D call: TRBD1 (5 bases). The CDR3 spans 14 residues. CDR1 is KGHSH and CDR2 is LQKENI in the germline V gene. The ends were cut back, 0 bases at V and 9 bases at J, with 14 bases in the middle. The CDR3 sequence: CASSPPVGDSQAFF. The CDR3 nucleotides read TGTGCCAGCTCACCACCGGTAGGAGACAGCCAAGCTTTCTTT.

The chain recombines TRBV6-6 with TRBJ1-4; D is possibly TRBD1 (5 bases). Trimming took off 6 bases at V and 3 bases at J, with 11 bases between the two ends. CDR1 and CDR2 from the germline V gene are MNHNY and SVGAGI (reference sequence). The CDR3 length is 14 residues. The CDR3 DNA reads TGTGCCAGCAGAGTAGGGGTTTCTAATGAAAAACTGTTTTTT. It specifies CASRVGVSNEKLFF.